Shown below are 2 T cell receptor beta chains from a single sample sequenced in a study of T cells in Graves' hyperthyroidism and ophthalmopathy. It was RNA transcripts that yielded the amplified TCR beta CDR3 regions. Primed by the HTBI set, a first-round RT-PCR was run on the TCR CDR3. A single record per CDR3 protein comes from TCRdb applying MiXCR to the multiplex PCR reads. Of approximately 620,000 distinct CDR3 sequences listed, approximately 15% were seen once; the top ten hold roughly 6.2%. Sequenced material: blood. The receptor source for this set is a young woman with Graves' hyperthyroidism that later progressed to Graves' ophthalmopathy.

This clonotype has ten or more counts. V is TRBV9 and J is TRBJ2-1; D is unresolved. The V end was cut by 3 bases, the J end by 8 bases, with 9 bases between. Germline V gene sequence: CDR1 SGDLS, CDR2 YYNGEE. The CDR3 extends over 12 amino acids. This chain's CDR3 is CASSAAADEQFF. For the CDR3, the DNA is TGTGCCAGCAGCGCGGCGGCGGATGAGCAGTTCTTC.

Many counts were recorded for this clonotype. The chain uses TRBV11-3 and TRBJ2-5; D perhaps matches TRBD2 (6 bases). CDR1 is SGHNT, CDR2 YENEEA, per germline. Deletions cut 2 bases from V and 5 bases from J, with 24 bases between. This CDR3 has 18 residues. The CDR3 bases are TGTGCCAGCAGCTTACCCCTCGGAGTTGGCCGAAGCGGGGAGACCCAGTACTTC. It encodes CASSLPLGVGRSGETQYF.